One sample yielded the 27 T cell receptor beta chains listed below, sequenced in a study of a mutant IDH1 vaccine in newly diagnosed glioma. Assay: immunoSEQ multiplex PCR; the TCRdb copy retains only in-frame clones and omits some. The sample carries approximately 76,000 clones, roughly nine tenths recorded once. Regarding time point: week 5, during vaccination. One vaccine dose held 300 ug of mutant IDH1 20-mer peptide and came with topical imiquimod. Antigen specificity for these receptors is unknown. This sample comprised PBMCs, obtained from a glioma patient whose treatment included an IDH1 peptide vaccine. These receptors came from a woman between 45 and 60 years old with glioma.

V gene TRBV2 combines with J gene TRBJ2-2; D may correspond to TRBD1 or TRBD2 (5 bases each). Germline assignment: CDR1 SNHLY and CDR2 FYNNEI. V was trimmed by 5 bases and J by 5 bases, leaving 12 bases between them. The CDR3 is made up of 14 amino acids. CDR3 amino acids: CASSLGVKTGELFF. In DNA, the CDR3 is TGTGCCAGCAGTTTGGGGGTGAAGACCGGGGAGCTGTTTTTT.

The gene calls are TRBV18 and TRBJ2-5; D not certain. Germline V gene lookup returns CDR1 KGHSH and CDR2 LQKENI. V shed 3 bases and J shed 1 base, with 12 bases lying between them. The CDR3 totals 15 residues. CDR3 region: CASSPLKGPQETQYF. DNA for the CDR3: TGTGCCAGCTCACCCCTGAAAGGCCCCCAAGAGACCCAGTACTTC.

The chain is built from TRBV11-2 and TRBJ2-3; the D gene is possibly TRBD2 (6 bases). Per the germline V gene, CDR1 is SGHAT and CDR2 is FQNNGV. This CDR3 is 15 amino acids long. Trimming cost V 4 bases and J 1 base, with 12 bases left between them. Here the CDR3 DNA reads TGTGCCAGCAGCTCCAGGGCGGGACGCACAGATACGCAGTATTTT. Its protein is CASSSRAGRTDTQYF.

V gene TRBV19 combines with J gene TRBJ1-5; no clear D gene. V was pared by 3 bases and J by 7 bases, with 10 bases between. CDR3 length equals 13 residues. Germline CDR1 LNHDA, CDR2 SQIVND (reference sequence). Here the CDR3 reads CASSMGRMQPQHF. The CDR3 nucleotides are TGTGCCAGTAGTATGGGCAGGATGCAGCCCCAGCATTTT. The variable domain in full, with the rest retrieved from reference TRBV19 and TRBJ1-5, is DGGITQSPKYLFRKEGQNVTLSCEQNLNHDAMYWYRQDPGQGLRLIYYSQIVNDFQKGDIAEGYSVSREKKESFPLTVTSAQKNPTAFYLCASSMGRMQPQHFGDGTRLSIL.

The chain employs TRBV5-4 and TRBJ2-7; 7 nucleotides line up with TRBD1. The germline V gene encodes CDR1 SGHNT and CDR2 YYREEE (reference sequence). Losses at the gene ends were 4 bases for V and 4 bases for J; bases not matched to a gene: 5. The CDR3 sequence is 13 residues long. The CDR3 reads CASSQGQPYEQYF. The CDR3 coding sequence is TGTGCCAGCAGCCAGGGACAGCCGTACGAGCAGTACTTC.

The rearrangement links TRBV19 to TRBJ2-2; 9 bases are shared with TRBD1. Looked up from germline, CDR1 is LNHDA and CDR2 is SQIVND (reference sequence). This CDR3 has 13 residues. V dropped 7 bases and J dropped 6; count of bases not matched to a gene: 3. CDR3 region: CASTRQGAGELFF. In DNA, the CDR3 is TGTGCCAGTACCAGACAGGGGGCCGGGGAGCTGTTTTTT.

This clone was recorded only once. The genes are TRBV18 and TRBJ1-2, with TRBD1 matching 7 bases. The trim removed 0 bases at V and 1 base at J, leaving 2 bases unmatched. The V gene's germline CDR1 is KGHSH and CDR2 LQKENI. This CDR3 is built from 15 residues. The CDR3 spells CASSPPGTVNYGYTF. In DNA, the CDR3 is TGTGCCAGCTCACCACCGGGGACAGTTAACTATGGCTACACCTTC. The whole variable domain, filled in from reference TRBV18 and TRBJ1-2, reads NAGVMQNPRHLVRRRGQEARLRCSPMKGHSHVYWYRQLPEEGLKFMVYLQKENIIDESGMPKERFSAEFPKEGPSILRIQQVVRGDSAAYFCASSPPGTVNYGYTFGSGTRLTVV.

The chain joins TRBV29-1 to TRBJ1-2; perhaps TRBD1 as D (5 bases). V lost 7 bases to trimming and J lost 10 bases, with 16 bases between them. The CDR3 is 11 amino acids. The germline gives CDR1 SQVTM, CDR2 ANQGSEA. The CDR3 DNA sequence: TGCAGCGCCGCCCGACAGTTATTCTACACCTTC. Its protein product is CSAARQLFYTF.

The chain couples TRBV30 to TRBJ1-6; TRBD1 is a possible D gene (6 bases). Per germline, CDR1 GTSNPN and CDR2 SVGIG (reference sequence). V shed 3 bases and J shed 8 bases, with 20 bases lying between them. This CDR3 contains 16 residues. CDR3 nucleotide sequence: TGTGCCTGGAGGGAGAGCCACGGGACACCTCATTCACCCCTCCACTTT. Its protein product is CAWRESHGTPHSPLHF.

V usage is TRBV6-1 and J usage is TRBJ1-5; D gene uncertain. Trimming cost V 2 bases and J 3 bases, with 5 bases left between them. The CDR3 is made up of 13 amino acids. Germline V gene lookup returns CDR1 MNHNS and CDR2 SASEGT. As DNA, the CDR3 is TGTGCCAGCAGTGAAAGGGTCAATCAGCCCCAGCATTTT. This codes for CASSERVNQPQHF.

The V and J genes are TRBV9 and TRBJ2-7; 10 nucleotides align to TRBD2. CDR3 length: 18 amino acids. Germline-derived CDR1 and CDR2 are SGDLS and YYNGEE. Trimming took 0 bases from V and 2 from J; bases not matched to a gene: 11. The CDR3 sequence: CASSVGAPLAGFAYEQYF. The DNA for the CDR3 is TGTGCCAGCAGCGTAGGGGCCCCACTAGCGGGATTTGCCTACGAGCAGTACTTC.

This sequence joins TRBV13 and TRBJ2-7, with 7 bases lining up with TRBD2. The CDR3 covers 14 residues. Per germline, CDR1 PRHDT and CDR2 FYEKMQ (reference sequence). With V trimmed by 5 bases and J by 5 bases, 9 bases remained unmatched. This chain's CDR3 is CASSPWAGVDEQYF. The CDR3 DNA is TGTGCCAGCAGCCCCTGGGCGGGAGTTGACGAGCAGTACTTC.

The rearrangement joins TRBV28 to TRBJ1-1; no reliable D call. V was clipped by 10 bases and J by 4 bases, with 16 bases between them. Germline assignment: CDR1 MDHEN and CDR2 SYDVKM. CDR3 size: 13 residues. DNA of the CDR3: TGTGCCACTATATCCCCCACAACCACTGAAGCTTTCTTT. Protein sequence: CATISPTTTEAFF.

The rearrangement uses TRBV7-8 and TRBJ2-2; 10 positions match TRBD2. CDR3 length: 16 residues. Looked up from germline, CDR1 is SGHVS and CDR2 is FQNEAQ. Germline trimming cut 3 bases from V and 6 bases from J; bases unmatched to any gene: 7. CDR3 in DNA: TGTGCCAGCAGCTTGATCGCTAGCGGGAGTGCCGGGGAGCTGTTTTTT. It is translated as CASSLIASGSAGELFF.

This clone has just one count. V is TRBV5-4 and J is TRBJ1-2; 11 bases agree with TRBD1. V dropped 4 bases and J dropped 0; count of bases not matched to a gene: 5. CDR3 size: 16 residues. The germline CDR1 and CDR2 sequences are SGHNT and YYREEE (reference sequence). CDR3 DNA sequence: TGTGCCAGCAGCGTGGGGACAGGGGGAACTAACTATGGCTACACCTTC. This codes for CASSVGTGGTNYGYTF.

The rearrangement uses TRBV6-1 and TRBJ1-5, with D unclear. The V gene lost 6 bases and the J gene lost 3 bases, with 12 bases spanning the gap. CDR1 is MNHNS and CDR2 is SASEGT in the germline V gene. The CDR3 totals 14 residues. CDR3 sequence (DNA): TGTGCCAGCAGAGCTGTCGTGGTCAATCAGCCCCAGCATTTT. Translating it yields CASRAVVVNQPQHF.

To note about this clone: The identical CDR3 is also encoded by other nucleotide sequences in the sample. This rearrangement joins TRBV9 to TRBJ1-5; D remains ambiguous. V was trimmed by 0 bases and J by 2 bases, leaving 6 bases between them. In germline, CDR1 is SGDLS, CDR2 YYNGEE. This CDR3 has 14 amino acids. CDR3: CASSVGGGNQPQHF. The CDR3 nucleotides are TGTGCCAGCAGCGTAGGAGGAGGCAATCAGCCCCAGCATTTT.

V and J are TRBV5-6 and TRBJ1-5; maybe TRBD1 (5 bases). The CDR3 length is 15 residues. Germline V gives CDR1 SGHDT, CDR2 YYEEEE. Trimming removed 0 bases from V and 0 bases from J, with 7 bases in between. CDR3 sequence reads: CASSLGTISNQPQHF. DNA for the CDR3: TGTGCCAGCAGCTTGGGGACAATTAGCAATCAGCCCCAGCATTTT. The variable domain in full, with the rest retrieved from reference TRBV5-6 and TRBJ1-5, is DAGVTQSPTHLIKTRGQQVTLRCSPKSGHDTVSWYQQALGQGPQFIFQYYEEEERQRGNFPDRFSGHQFPNYSSELNVNALLLGDSALYLCASSLGTISNQPQHFGDGTRLSIL.

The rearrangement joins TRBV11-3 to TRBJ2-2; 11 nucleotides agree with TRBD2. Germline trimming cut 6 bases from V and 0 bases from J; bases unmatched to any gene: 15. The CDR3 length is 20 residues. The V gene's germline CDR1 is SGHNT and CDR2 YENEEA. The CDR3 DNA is TGTGCCAGCAGACCCTCGTCCGGGACTAGCGGAATACCGAACACCGGGGAGCTGTTTTTT. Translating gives CASRPSSGTSGIPNTGELFF. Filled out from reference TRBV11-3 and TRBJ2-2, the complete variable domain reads EAGVVQSPRYKIIEKKQPVAFWCNPISGHNTLYWYLQNLGQGPELLIRYENEEAVDDSQLPKDRFSAERLKGVDSTLKIQPAELGDSAVYLCASRPSSGTSGIPNTGELFFGEGSRLTVL.

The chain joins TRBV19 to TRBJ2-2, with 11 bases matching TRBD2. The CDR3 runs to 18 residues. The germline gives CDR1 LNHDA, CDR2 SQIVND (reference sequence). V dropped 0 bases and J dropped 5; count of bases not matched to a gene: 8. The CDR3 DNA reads TGTGCCAGTAGTATAGATGGTCCTTCTAGCGGGAGGACCGGGGAGCTGTTTTTT. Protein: CASSIDGPSSGRTGELFF.

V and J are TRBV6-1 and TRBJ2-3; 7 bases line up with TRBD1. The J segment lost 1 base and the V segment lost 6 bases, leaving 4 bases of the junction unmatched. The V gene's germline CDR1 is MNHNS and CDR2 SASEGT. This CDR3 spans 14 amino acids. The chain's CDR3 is CASSAGTGTDTQYF. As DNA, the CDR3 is TGTGCCAGCAGCGCCGGGACAGGCACAGATACGCAGTATTTT.

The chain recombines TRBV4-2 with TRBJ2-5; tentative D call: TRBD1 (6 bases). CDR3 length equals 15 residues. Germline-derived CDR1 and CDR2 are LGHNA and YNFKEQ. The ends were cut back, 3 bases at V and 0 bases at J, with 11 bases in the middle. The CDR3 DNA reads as TGTGCCAGCAGCCACCCCCAGGGGTACCAAGAGACCCAGTACTTC. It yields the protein CASSHPQGYQETQYF.

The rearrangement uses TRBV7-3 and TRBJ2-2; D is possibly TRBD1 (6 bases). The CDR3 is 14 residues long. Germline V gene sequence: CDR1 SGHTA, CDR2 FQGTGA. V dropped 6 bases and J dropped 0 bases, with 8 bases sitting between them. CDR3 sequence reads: CASRRTANTGELFF. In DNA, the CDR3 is TGTGCCAGCAGGCGGACAGCGAACACCGGGGAGCTGTTTTTT.

Written as DNA, the CDR3 is TGCGCCAGTGCCCTAGGAGGCCGACAGGGTCAATCCTACGAGCAGTACTTC. Its translation is CASALGGRQGQSYEQYF. V is TRBV5-1 and J is TRBJ2-7; 7 bases are a match to TRBD1. V shed 8 bases, J shed 1 base, and the junction held 18 bases outside the gene matches. CDR1 and CDR2 from the germline V gene are SGHRS and YFSETQ. This CDR3 contains 17 residues.

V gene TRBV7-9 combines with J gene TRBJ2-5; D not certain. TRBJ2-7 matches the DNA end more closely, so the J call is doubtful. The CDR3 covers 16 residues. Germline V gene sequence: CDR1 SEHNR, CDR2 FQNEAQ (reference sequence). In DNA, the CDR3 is TGTGCCAGCAGCAGCCCTTTGAGGACGGGTTCCTACGAGCAGTACTTC. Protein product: CASSSPLRTGSYEQYF.

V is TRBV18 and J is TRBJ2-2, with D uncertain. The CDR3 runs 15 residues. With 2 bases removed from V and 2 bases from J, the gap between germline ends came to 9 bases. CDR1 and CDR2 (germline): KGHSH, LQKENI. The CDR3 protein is CASSPTEDNTGELFF. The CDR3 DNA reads TGTGCCAGCTCACCAACGGAAGATAACACCGGGGAGCTGTTTTTT.

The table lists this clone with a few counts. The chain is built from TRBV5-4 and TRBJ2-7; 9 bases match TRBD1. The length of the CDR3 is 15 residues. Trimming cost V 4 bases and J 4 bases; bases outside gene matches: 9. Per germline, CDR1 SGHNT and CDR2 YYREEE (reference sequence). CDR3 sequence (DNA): TGTGCCAGCAGCAGAGGACAGGGACAGGGATACGAGCAGTACTTC. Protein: CASSRGQGQGYEQYF.